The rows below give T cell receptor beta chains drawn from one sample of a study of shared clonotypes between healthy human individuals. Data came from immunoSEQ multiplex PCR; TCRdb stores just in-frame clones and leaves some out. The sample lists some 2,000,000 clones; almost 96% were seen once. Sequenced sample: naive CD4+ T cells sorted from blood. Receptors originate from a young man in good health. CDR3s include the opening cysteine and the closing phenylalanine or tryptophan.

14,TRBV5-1,CASRYGQGTDGYTF
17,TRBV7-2,CASSFPRGGGSTDTQYF
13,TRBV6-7,CASTRGGTGELFF
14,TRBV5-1,CARSFGQGGETQYF
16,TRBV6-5,CASSYSGQAGRNEQFF
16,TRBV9,CASSVEAGSSGNTIYF
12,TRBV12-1,CASSFLLSPLHF
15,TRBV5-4,CASSLGGVGNSPLHF
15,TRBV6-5,CASSYSGQGGSPLHF
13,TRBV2,CASSGEGIQPQHF
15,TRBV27,CATRQGFIANEKLFF
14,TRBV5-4,CASSFGGVGNEQFF
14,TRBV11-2,CASSLDVGNSPLHF
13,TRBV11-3,CASSLRQTDTQYF
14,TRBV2,CASTPEGGSYEQYF
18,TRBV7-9,CASSLVRLPGEAKNIQYF
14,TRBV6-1,CASSQNTWDSPLHF
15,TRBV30,CAGGTSGSSTDTQYF
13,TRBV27,CASTGRENSPLHF
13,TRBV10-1,CASRRTGNTEAFF
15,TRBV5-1,CASSEGGQGGYGYTF
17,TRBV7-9,CASSFIRDIVLQETQYF
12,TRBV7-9,CASSLLGSEQFF
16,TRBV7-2,CASSLGTGRGNEKLFF
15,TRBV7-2,CASSPRAGGNEKLFF
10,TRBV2,CASSTKLAFF
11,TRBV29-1,CSVGWLGGYTF
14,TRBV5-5,CASSALAGNTEAFF
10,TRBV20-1,CSAKGYRQFF
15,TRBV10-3,CAISGAAGGIIEQFF
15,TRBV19,CASKNQGSNLDTQYF
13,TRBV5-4,CASSPGTGEKLFF
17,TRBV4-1,CASSHQGKKREDQPQHF
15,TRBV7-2,CASSLQRGTGYGYTF
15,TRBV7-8,CASSFDFSNTGELFF
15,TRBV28,CASSLDPSRGETQYF
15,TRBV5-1,CASSLERTGSTEAFF
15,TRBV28,CASSLFGGTNTEAFF
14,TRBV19,CASSIQGPNYGYTF
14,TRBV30,CAGGEWGSYNEQFF
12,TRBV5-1,CASSSRGYEQYF
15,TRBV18,CASSPGQGGNNEQFF
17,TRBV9,CASSPETDLRIGETQYF
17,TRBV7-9,CASSLTETHATNEKLFF
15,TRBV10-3,CAISERGGFDSPLHF
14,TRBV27,CASSTEYSNQPQHF
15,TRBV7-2,CASSTNAGGGYEQYF
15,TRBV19,CASSNGYRGRSEQYF
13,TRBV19,CASSIGLDYGYTF
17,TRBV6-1,CASSGTIQGWANQPQHF
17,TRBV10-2,CASSEPSSGRARETQYF